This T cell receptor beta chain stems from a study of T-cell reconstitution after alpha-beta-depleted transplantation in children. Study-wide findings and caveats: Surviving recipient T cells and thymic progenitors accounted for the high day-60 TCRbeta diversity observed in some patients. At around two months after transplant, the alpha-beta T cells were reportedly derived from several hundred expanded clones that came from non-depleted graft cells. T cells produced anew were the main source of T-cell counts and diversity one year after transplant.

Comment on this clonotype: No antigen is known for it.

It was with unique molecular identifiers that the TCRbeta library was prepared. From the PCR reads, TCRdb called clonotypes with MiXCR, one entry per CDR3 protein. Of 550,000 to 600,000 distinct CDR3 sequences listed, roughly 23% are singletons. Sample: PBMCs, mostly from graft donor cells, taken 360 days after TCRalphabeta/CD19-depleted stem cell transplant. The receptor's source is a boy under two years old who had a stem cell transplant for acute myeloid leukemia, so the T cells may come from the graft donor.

For the CDR3, the DNA is TGCAGCGTTAAAGGGGCGGGCGGTCAGCCCCAGCATTTT. It translates to CSVKGAGGQPQHF. V and J are TRBV29-1 and TRBJ1-5, with D possibly TRBD1 on 5 matching bases. The length of the CDR3 is 13 residues. The germline CDR1 and CDR2 sequences are SQVTM and ANQGSEA. Trimming left V 5 bases short and J 6 bases short, with 14 bases between.